The rows below give T cell receptor beta chains drawn from one sample of a study of neurological immune-mediated disorders. From the 5' RACE reads, TCRdb called clonotypes with MiXCR, one entry per CDR3 protein. This sample has roughly 88,000 distinct CDR3 sequences; roughly 3.5% occur once, and the top ten carry around 3.1%. The specimen was PBMCs. These receptors were collected from a woman between 50 and 59 years old with multiple sclerosis. The CDR3 runs from the conserved cysteine through the conserved F or W. A D gene is named only where the DNA matches it firmly. Clone sizes are given selectively: once, few, many, or a class where the clone is expanded.

j_call: TRBJ2-5; d_call: NA; clone_size: many; v_call: TRBV7-7; cdr3_aa: CASSLVASGETQYF; cdr3_nt: TGTGCTAGCAGCTTAGTTGCATCCGGAGAGACCCAGTACTTC
j_call: TRBJ2-5; d_call: NA; clone_size: many; v_call: TRBV20-1; cdr3_aa: CSATEETQYF; cdr3_nt: TGCAGTGCTACTGAAGAGACCCAGTACTTC
j_call: TRBJ2-2; d_call: TRBD2; clone_size: many; v_call: TRBV20-1; cdr3_aa: CSAGNSGGADGELFF; cdr3_nt: TGCAGTGCTGGAAATAGCGGGGGGGCGGACGGGGAGCTGTTTTTT
j_call: TRBJ2-1; d_call: NA; clone_size: many; v_call: TRBV28; cdr3_aa: CASSKELEQFF; cdr3_nt: TGTGCCAGCAGCAAAGAGTTAGAGCAGTTCTTC
j_call: TRBJ2-7; d_call: TRBD1; clone_size: many; v_call: TRBV7-6; cdr3_aa: CASSSRTGAEDEQYF; cdr3_nt: TGTGCCAGCAGCTCGCGGACAGGGGCGGAGGACGAGCAGTACTTC
j_call: TRBJ1-2; d_call: NA; clone_size: many; v_call: TRBV20-1; cdr3_aa: CSARVVEGRGADYGYTF; cdr3_nt: TGCAGTGCTAGAGTCGTGGAGGGCAGGGGCGCGGACTATGGCTACACCTTC
j_call: TRBJ1-3; d_call: NA; clone_size: many; v_call: TRBV5-1; cdr3_aa: CASSWGGTSGNTIYF; cdr3_nt: TGCGCCAGCAGCTGGGGGGGAACCTCTGGAAACACCATATATTTT
j_call: TRBJ2-7; d_call: TRBD2; clone_size: few; v_call: TRBV5-1; cdr3_aa: CASSGQGRTSSYEQYF; cdr3_nt: TGCGCCAGCAGCGGCCAGGGCAGGACTAGCTCCTACGAGCAGTACTTC
j_call: TRBJ1-1; d_call: NA; clone_size: many; v_call: TRBV2; cdr3_aa: CASSVIGMNTEAFF; cdr3_nt: TGTGCCAGCAGTGTAATAGGGATGAACACTGAAGCTTTCTTT
j_call: TRBJ1-3; d_call: NA; clone_size: many; v_call: TRBV11-2; cdr3_aa: CASSLEGHRAGNTIYF; cdr3_nt: TGTGCCAGCAGCTTAGAAGGGCATAGGGCTGGAAACACCATATATTTT
j_call: TRBJ2-1; d_call: TRBD2; clone_size: many; v_call: TRBV12-3/TRBV12-4; cdr3_aa: CASSLQGRLAGAWNEQFF; cdr3_nt: TGTGCCAGCAGTTTACAAGGGCGACTAGCGGGGGCCTGGAATGAGCAGTTCTTC
j_call: TRBJ2-3; d_call: TRBD2; clone_size: many; v_call: TRBV3-1; cdr3_aa: CASSQASGGYTDTQYF; cdr3_nt: TGTGCCAGCAGCCAAGCTAGCGGGGGGTACACAGATACGCAGTATTTT
j_call: TRBJ1-5; d_call: NA; clone_size: many; v_call: TRBV20-1; cdr3_aa: CSAREGAQPQHF; cdr3_nt: TGCAGTGCTAGAGAAGGGGCTCAGCCCCAGCATTTT
j_call: TRBJ2-2; d_call: NA; clone_size: many; v_call: TRBV24-1; cdr3_aa: CATSDWGGQAGELFF; cdr3_nt: TGTGCCACCAGTGATTGGGGGGGGCAAGCCGGGGAGCTGTTTTTT
j_call: TRBJ2-1; d_call: TRBD2; clone_size: many; v_call: TRBV7-2; cdr3_aa: CASSPMAGAYNEQFF; cdr3_nt: TGTGCCAGCAGCCCTATGGCGGGGGCCTACAATGAGCAGTTCTTC
j_call: TRBJ1-4; d_call: NA; clone_size: once; v_call: TRBV5-5; cdr3_aa: CASSRVIQGKEKLFF; cdr3_nt: TGTGCCAGCAGCCGGGTTATTCAGGGGAAGGAAAAACTGTTTTTT
j_call: TRBJ1-1; d_call: NA; clone_size: many; v_call: TRBV5-1; cdr3_aa: CASSLTGQNTEAFF; cdr3_nt: TGCGCCAGCAGCTTGACAGGCCAGAACACTGAAGCTTTCTTT
j_call: TRBJ2-7; d_call: NA; clone_size: many; v_call: TRBV4-3; cdr3_aa: CASSQVGDTRYYEQYF; cdr3_nt: TGCGCCAGCAGCCAAGTCGGGGACACCCGATACTACGAGCAGTACTTC
j_call: TRBJ2-2; d_call: TRBD1; clone_size: many; v_call: TRBV3-1; cdr3_aa: CASSPGTGGFGELFF; cdr3_nt: TGTGCCAGCAGCCCCGGGACAGGGGGCTTCGGGGAGCTGTTTTTT
j_call: TRBJ1-1; d_call: NA; clone_size: many; v_call: TRBV7-2; cdr3_aa: CASSLSRDLNTEAFF; cdr3_nt: TGTGCCAGCAGTTTGTCCCGGGACCTGAACACTGAAGCTTTCTTT
j_call: TRBJ1-3; d_call: NA; clone_size: many; v_call: TRBV9; cdr3_aa: CASSPSGDAGNTIYF; cdr3_nt: TGTGCCAGCAGCCCCTCAGGGGACGCTGGAAACACCATATATTTT
j_call: TRBJ2-1; d_call: NA; clone_size: many; v_call: TRBV3-1; cdr3_aa: CASSPLGADYNEQFF; cdr3_nt: TGTGCCAGCAGCCCACTCGGGGCTGACTACAATGAGCAGTTCTTC
j_call: TRBJ2-7; d_call: TRBD2; clone_size: many; v_call: TRBV9; cdr3_aa: CASSGGTTAYEQYF; cdr3_nt: TGTGCCAGCAGCGGCGGGACTACCGCCTACGAGCAGTACTTC
j_call: TRBJ1-2; d_call: TRBD1; clone_size: many; v_call: TRBV20-1; cdr3_aa: CSATDRANYGYTF; cdr3_nt: TGCAGTGCCACGGACAGGGCCAACTATGGCTACACCTTC
j_call: TRBJ2-7; d_call: NA; clone_size: many; v_call: TRBV7-7; cdr3_aa: CASSSRSRSSYEQYF; cdr3_nt: TGTGCTAGCAGCTCGAGGTCCCGGAGCTCCTACGAGCAGTACTTC
j_call: TRBJ2-1; d_call: NA; clone_size: many; v_call: TRBV6-5; cdr3_aa: CASSLLGGEQFF; cdr3_nt: TGTGCCAGCAGTCTCCTAGGAGGTGAGCAGTTCTTC
j_call: TRBJ2-3; d_call: TRBD2; clone_size: few; v_call: TRBV20-1; cdr3_aa: CSASGLAVTRDTDTQYF; cdr3_nt: TGCAGTGCTAGCGGACTAGCGGTGACGAGGGACACAGATACGCAGTATTTT
j_call: TRBJ2-5; d_call: TRBD2; clone_size: many; v_call: TRBV5-1; cdr3_aa: CASSLFRGDSETQYF; cdr3_nt: TGCGCCAGCAGCTTGTTTCGGGGGGATTCCGAGACCCAGTACTTC
j_call: TRBJ1-5; d_call: NA; clone_size: many; v_call: TRBV10-3; cdr3_aa: CAIKVGTPSNQPQHF; cdr3_nt: TGTGCCATCAAAGTCGGGACACCGAGCAATCAGCCCCAGCATTTT
j_call: TRBJ2-5; d_call: TRBD2; clone_size: many; v_call: TRBV7-9; cdr3_aa: CASSLGLLAGVQETQYF; cdr3_nt: TGTGCCAGCAGCCTTGGGCTACTAGCGGGGGTTCAAGAGACCCAGTACTTC
j_call: TRBJ2-7; d_call: NA; clone_size: many; v_call: TRBV3-1; cdr3_aa: CASSQGGLGAYEQYF; cdr3_nt: TGTGCCAGCAGCCAAGGCGGGCTAGGGGCCTACGAGCAGTACTTC
j_call: TRBJ1-1; d_call: NA; clone_size: many; v_call: TRBV13; cdr3_aa: CASSPTVRTDYYMNTEAFF; cdr3_nt: TGTGCCAGCAGCCCGACAGTACGGACAGATTATTACATGAACACTGAAGCTTTCTTT
j_call: TRBJ2-7; d_call: NA; clone_size: NA; v_call: TRBV10-1; cdr3_aa: CASSRILGGEQYF; cdr3_nt: TGCGCCAGCAGTAGGATTCTCGGGGGAGAGCAGTACTTC
j_call: TRBJ1-4; d_call: NA; clone_size: many; v_call: TRBV28; cdr3_aa: CASSQGYTGEKLFF; cdr3_nt: TGTGCCAGCAGTCAAGGATACACCGGCGAAAAACTGTTTTTT
j_call: TRBJ2-1; d_call: NA; clone_size: many; v_call: TRBV20-1; cdr3_aa: CSPQVDEQFF; cdr3_nt: TGCAGTCCCCAGGTGGATGAGCAGTTCTTC